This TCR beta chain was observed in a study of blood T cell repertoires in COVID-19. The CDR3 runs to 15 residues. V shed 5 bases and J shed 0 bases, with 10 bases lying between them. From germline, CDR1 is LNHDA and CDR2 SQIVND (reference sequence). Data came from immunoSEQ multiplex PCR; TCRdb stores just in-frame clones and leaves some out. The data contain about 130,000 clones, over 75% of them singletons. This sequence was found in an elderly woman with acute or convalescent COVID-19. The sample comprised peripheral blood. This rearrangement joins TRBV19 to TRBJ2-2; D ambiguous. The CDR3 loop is CASSPSTTNTGELFF. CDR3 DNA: TGTGCCAGTAGTCCCTCGACAACGAACACCGGGGAGCTGTTTTTT.